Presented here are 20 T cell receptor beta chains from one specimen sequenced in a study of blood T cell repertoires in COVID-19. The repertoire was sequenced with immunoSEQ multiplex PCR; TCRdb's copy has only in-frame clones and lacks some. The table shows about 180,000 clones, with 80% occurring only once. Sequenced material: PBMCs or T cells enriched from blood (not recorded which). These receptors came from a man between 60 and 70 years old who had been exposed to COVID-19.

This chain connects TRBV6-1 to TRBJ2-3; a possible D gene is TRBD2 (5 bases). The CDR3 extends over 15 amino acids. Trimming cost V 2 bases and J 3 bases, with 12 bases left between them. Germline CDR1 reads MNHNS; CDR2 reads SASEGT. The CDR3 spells CASSELGSATDTQYF. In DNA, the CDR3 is TGTGCCAGCAGTGAACTTGGTAGCGCAACAGATACGCAGTATTTT.

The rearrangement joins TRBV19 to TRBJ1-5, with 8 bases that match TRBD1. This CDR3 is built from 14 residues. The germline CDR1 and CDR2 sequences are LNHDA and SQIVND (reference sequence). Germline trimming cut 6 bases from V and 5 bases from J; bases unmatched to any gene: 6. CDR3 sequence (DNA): TGTGCCAGTAGGCGGACAGGGCGGGATCAGCCCCAGCATTTT. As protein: CASRRTGRDQPQHF.

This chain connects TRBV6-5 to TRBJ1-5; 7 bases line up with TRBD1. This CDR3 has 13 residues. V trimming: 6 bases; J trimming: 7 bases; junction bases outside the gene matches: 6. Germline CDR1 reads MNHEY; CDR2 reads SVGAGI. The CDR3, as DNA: TGTGCCAGCAGACCGACAGGGTGGCAGCCCCAGCATTTT. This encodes CASRPTGWQPQHF.

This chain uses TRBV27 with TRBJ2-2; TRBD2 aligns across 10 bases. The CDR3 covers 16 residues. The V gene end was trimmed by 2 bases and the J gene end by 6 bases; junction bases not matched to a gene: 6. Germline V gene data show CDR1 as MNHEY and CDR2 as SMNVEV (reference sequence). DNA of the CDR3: TGTGCCAGCAGTTTAGTGAGCGGGAGGGCCGCCGGGGAGCTGTTTTTT. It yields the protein CASSLVSGRAAGELFF.

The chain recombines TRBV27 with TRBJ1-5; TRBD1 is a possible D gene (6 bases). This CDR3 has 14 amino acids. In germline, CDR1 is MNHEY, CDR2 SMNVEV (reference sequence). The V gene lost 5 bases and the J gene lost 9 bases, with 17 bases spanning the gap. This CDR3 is CASSVTGLGSPQHF. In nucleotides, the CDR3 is TGTGCCAGCAGTGTAACAGGGCTGGGGTCGCCCCAGCATTTT.

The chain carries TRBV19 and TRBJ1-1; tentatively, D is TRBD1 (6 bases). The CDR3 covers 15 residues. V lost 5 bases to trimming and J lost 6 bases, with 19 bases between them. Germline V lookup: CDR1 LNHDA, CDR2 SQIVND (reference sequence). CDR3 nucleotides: TGTGCCAGTAGTGACAGGATGGAGGTTCGGCCTGAAGCTTTCTTT. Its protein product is CASSDRMEVRPEAFF.

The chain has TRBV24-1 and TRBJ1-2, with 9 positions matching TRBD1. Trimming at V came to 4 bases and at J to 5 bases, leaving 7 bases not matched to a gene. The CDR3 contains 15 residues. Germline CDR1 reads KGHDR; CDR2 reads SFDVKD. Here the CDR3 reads CATSDPGQGRYGYTF. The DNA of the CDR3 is TGTGCCACCAGTGACCCGGGACAGGGACGGTATGGCTACACCTTC.

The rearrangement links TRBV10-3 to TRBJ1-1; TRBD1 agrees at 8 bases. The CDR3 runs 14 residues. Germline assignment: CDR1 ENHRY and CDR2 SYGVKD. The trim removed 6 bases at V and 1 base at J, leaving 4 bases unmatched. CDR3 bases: TGTGCCATCAGCGGACAGGGCCAGAACACTGAAGCTTTCTTT. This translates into CAISGQGQNTEAFF.

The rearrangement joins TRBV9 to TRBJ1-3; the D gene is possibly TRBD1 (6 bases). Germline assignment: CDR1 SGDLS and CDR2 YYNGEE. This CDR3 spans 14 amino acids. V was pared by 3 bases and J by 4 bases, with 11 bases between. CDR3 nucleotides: TGTGCCAGCAGCGCTCGGGACATAGGAAACACCATATATTTT. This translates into CASSARDIGNTIYF.

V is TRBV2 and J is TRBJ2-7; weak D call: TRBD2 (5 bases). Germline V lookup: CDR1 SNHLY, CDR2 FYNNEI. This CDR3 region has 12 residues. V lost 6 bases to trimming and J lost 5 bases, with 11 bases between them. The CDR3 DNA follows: TGTGCCAGCAGAGAGGGTCTCCACGAGCAGTACTTC. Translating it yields CASREGLHEQYF.

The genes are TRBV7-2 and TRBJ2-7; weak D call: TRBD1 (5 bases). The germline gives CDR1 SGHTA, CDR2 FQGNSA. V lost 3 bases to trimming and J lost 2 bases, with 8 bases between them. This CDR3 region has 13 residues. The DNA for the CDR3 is TGTGCCAGCAGCTTCGGACATCCCTACGAGCAGTACTTC. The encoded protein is CASSFGHPYEQYF.

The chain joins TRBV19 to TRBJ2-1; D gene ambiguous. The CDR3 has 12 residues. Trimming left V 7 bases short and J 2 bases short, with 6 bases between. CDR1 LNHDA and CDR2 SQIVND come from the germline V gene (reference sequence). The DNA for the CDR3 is TGTGCCAGTATGAGCGCCTACAATGAGCAGTTCTTC. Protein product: CASMSAYNEQFF.

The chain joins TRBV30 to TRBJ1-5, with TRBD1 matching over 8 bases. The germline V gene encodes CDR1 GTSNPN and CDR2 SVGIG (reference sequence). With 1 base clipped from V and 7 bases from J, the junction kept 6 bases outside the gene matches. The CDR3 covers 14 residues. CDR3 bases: TGTGCCTGGAGTGGTACAGGGGGACTGCAGCCCCAGCATTTT. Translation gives CAWSGTGGLQPQHF. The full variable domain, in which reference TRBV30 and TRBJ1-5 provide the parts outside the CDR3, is SQTIHQWPATLVQPVGSPLSLECTVEGTSNPNLYWYRQAAGRGLQLLFYSVGIGQISSEVPQNLSASRPQDRQFILSSKKLLLSDSGFYLCAWSGTGGLQPQHFGDGTRLSIL.

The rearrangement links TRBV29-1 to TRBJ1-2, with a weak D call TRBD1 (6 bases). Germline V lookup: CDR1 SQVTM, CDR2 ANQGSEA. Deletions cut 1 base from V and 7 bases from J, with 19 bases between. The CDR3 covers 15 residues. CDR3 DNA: TGCAGCGTTGAAGCCTCTCTGGGGGCGCGCGGTGGCTACACCTTC. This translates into CSVEASLGARGGYTF.

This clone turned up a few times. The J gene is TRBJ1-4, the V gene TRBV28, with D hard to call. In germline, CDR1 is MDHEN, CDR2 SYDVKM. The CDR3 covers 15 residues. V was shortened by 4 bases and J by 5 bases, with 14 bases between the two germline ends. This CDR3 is CASSSYTTRNEKLFF. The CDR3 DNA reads TGTGCCAGCAGTTCTTACACGACACGAAATGAAAAACTGTTTTTT.

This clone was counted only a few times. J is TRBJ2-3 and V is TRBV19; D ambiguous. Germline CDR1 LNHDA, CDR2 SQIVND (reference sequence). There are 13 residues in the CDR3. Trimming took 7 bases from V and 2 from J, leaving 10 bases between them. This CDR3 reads CASTHSSTDTQYF. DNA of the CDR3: TGTGCCAGTACCCACTCGTCCACAGATACGCAGTATTTT.

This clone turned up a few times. The CDR3: CASATWGSSYEQYF. The CDR3 region has the DNA TGTGCCAGCGCCACTTGGGGCAGCTCCTACGAGCAGTACTTC. This rearrangement joins TRBV7-2 to TRBJ2-7; D possibly corresponds to TRBD1 (5 bases). Trimming removed 8 bases at V and 0 bases at J, with 14 bases between. CDR1 and CDR2 from the germline V gene are SGHTA and FQGNSA. CDR3 size: 14 residues.

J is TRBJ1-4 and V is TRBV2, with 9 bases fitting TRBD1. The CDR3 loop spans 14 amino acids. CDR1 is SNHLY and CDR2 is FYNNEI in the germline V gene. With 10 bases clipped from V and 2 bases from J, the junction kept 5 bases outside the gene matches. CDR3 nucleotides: TGTGCCACGACAGGGGGGGATACTAATGAAAAACTGTTTTTT. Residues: CATTGGDTNEKLFF.

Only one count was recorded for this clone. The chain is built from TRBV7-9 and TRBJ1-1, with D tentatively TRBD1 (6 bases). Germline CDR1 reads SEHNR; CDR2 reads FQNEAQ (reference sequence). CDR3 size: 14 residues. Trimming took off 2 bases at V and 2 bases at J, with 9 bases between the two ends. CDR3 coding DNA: TGTGCCAGCAGCTTAACAGGGTTTAACACTGAAGCTTTCTTT. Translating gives CASSLTGFNTEAFF. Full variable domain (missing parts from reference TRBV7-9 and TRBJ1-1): DTGVSQNPRHKITKRGQNVTFRCDPISEHNRLYWYRQTLGQGPEFLTYFQNEAQLEKSRLLSDRFSAERPKGSFSTLEIQRTEQGDSAMYLCASSLTGFNTEAFFGQGTRLTVV.

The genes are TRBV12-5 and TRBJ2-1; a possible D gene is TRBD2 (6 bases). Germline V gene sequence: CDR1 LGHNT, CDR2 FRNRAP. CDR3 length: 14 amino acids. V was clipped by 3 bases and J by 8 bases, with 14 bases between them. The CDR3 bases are TGTGCTAGTGGTTTCTGGGACTCTAGCGATGAGCAGTTCTTC. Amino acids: CASGFWDSSDEQFF.